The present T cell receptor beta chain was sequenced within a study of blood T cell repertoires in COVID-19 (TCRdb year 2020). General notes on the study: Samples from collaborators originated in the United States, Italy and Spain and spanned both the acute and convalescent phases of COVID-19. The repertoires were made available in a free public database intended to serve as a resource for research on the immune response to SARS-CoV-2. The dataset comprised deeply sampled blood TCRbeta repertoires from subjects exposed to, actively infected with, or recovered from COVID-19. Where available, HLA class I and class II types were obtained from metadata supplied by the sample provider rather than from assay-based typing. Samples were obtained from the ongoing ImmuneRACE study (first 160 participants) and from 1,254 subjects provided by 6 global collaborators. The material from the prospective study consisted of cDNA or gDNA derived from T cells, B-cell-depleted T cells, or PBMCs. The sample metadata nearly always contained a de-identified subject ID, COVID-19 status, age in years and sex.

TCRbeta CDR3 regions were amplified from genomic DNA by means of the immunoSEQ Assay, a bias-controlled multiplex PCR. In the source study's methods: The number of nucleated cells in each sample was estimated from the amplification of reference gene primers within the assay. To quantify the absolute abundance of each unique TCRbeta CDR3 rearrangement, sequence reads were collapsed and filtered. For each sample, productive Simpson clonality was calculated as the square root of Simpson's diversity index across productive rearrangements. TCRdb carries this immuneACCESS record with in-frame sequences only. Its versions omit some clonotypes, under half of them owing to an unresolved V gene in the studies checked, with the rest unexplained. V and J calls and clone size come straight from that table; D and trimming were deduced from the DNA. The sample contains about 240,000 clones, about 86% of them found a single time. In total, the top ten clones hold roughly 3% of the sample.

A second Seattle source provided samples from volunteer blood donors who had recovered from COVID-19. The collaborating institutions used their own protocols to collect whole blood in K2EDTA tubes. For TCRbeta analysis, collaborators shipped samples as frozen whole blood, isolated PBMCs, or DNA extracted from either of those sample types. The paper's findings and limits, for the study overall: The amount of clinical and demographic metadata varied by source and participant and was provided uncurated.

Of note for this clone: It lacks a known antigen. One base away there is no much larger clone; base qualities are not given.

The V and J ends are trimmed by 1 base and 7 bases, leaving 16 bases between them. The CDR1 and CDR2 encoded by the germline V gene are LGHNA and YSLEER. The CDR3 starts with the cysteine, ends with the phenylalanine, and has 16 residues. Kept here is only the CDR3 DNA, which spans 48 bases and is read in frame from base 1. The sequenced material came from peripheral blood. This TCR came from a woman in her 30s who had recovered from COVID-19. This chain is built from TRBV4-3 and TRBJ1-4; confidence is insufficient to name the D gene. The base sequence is TGCGCCAGCAGCCAAGTTTTCGGAGCCGGCGGTGAAAAACTGTTTTTT. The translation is CASSQVFGAGGEKLFF.